The 32 T cell receptor beta chains below come from one sample, sequenced in a study of T cell responses to AZD1222 COVID-19 vaccine. Produced via immunoSEQ multiplex PCR; TCRdb's table is partial and in-frame only. This table holds around 130,000 clones, approximately 91% found once. The sequences come from peripheral blood, collected 28 days after the second AZD1222 dose. The origin of the receptors is an adult who received the AZD1222 COVID-19 vaccine.

V usage is TRBV7-9 and J usage is TRBJ2-1, with D maybe TRBD1 (6 bases). The CDR3 runs to 15 residues. Trimming shortened V by 3 bases and J by 0 bases, and 9 bases separated the two germline ends. Germline lookup yields CDR1 SEHNR and CDR2 FQNEAQ (reference sequence). For the CDR3, the DNA is TGTGCCAGCAGCTTTAGGGGGAGCTCCTACAATGAGCAGTTCTTC. Amino acids: CASSFRGSSYNEQFF.

The V and J genes are TRBV7-8 and TRBJ2-2; possibly TRBD1 for D (5 bases). V shed 2 bases and J shed 0 bases, with 10 bases lying between them. CDR1 is SGHVS and CDR2 is FQNEAQ in the germline V gene. The CDR3 is 16 residues long. CDR3 residues: CASSLFRGTNTGELFF. CDR3 coding DNA: TGTGCCAGCAGCTTATTTAGGGGTACGAACACCGGGGAGCTGTTTTTT.

The rearrangement joins TRBV6-5 to TRBJ1-2; 7 nucleotides line up with TRBD1. With 10 bases clipped from V and 2 bases from J, the junction kept 4 bases outside the gene matches. Germline lookup yields CDR1 MNHEY and CDR2 SVGAGI. The length of the CDR3 is 12 residues. CDR3 DNA sequence: TGTGCCACCTTGGACAGGAACTATGGCTACACCTTC. Translation gives CATLDRNYGYTF.

This chain uses TRBV7-8 with TRBJ1-5, with 8 nucleotides matching TRBD1. The length of the CDR3 is 14 residues. With 5 bases clipped from V and 7 bases from J, the junction kept 7 bases outside the gene matches. Germline V gene data show CDR1 as SGHVS and CDR2 as FQNEAQ. As DNA, the CDR3 is TGTGCCAGCAGCCAAATCAGGGGGCCCCAGCCCCAGCATTTT. Amino acid sequence: CASSQIRGPQPQHF.

This chain connects TRBV9 to TRBJ1-6; 7 nucleotides agree with TRBD1. Germline trimming cut 4 bases from V and 7 bases from J; bases unmatched to any gene: 11. This CDR3 has 16 residues. Germline V gene sequence: CDR1 SGDLS, CDR2 YYNGEE. DNA of the CDR3: TGTGCCAGCAGCTTTGGACAGGCTCCGGGAAATTCACCCCTCCACTTT. It encodes CASSFGQAPGNSPLHF. Full variable domain (remainder filled in from reference TRBV9 and TRBJ1-6): DSGVTQTPKHLITATGQRVTLRCSPRSGDLSVYWYQQSLDQGLQFLIQYYNGEERAKGNILERFSAQQFPDLHSELNLSSLELGDSALYFCASSFGQAPGNSPLHFGNGTRLTVT.

J is TRBJ1-1 and V is TRBV12-3 or TRBV12-4; D is unresolved. This CDR3 comprises 12 residues. The V end lost 5 bases, the J end lost 11 bases, and 15 bases lay between the germline ends. Written as DNA, the CDR3 is TGTGCCAGCAGTCCCACCGGTGGCTGGGCTTTCTTT. This sequence encodes CASSPTGGWAFF.

The chain has TRBV14 and TRBJ2-1; D gene ambiguous. There are 14 residues in the CDR3. The germline V gene has CDR1 SGHDN and CDR2 FVKESK. V gave up 1 base and J gave up 5 bases, with 9 bases separating them. For the CDR3, the DNA is TGTGCCAGCAGCCAAGCCATTATCCACAATGAGCAGTTCTTC. It specifies CASSQAIIHNEQFF.

This chain links TRBV5-1 with TRBJ1-2; TRBD1 aligns across 7 bases. Losses at the gene ends were 0 bases for V and 2 bases for J; bases not matched to a gene: 1. Germline V gene sequence: CDR1 SGHRS, CDR2 YFSETQ. The CDR3 consists of 14 residues. Written as DNA, the CDR3 is TGCGCCAGCAGCTTGGGGGGACAGAACTATGGCTACACCTTC. This encodes CASSLGGQNYGYTF. Full variable domain (missing parts from reference TRBV5-1 and TRBJ1-2): KAGVTQTPRYLIKTRGQQVTLSCSPISGHRSVSWYQQTPGQGLQFLFEYFSETQRNKGNFPGRFSGRQFSNSRSEMNVSTLELGDSALYLCASSLGGQNYGYTFGSGTRLTVV.

The V and J genes are TRBV30 and TRBJ1-5; 9 nucleotides agree with TRBD1. In germline, CDR1 is GTSNPN, CDR2 SVGIG (reference sequence). This CDR3 has 14 residues. The junction had 6 bases not matched to a gene; V was cut back by 2 bases and J by 7 bases. The CDR3 loop is CAWSYTGGRQPQHF. For the CDR3, the DNA is TGTGCCTGGAGTTATACAGGGGGCAGGCAGCCCCAGCATTTT.

The J gene is TRBJ2-7, the V gene TRBV6-1, with 8 bases fitting TRBD2. V gave up 3 bases and J gave up 1 base; unmatched junction bases: 5. The CDR3 runs to 15 residues. Germline CDR1 is MNHNS and CDR2 is SASEGT. CDR3 DNA sequence: TGTGCCAGCAGTGAGCGTGCTAGCGGGTCCTACGAGCAGTACTTC. Its protein is CASSERASGSYEQYF.

The V gene is TRBV30, the J gene TRBJ1-1, with D unclear. CDR3 length: 11 residues. V gave up 3 bases and J gave up 8 bases, with 10 bases separating them. In germline, CDR1 is GTSNPN, CDR2 SVGIG (reference sequence). The CDR3 spells CAWSDLGEAFF. The DNA for the CDR3 is TGTGCCTGGAGCGACTTGGGGGAAGCTTTCTTT.

V and J are TRBV7-2 and TRBJ1-3, with D unresolved. Germline CDR1 reads SGHTA; CDR2 reads FQGNSA. Trimming cost V 1 base and J 0 bases, with 10 bases left between them. CDR3 length equals 16 residues. CDR3 coding DNA: TGTGCCAGCAGCTTAGTAAGAGAGAGCTCTGGAAACACCATATATTTT. Protein: CASSLVRESSGNTIYF.

The J gene is TRBJ1-5, the V gene TRBV19, with 7 bases lining up with TRBD1. After removal of 5 bases from V and 2 bases from J, the junction contained 9 bases not matched to a gene. The V gene's germline CDR1 is LNHDA and CDR2 SQIVND (reference sequence). The CDR3 contains 16 residues. CDR3 DNA sequence: TGTGCCAGTAGTTCCGGGACAGCCCCGGGCAATCAGCCCCAGCATTTT. Protein sequence: CASSSGTAPGNQPQHF. Drawing the rest from reference TRBV19 and TRBJ1-5, the complete variable domain is DGGITQSPKYLFRKEGQNVTLSCEQNLNHDAMYWYRQDPGQGLRLIYYSQIVNDFQKGDIAEGYSVSREKKESFPLTVTSAQKNPTAFYLCASSSGTAPGNQPQHFGDGTRLSIL.

The gene calls are TRBV9 and TRBJ2-3, with 12 bases identical to TRBD2. This CDR3 is 15 amino acids long. V trimming: 3 bases; J trimming: 3 bases; junction bases outside the gene matches: 2. Per germline, CDR1 SGDLS and CDR2 YYNGEE. CDR3 DNA: TGTGCCAGCAGCGGGACTAGCGGGACGACAGATACGCAGTATTTT. It is translated as CASSGTSGTTDTQYF.

The chain recombines TRBV2 with TRBJ1-5; D not certain. V gave up 7 bases and J gave up 7 bases, with 17 bases separating them. The CDR3 spans 14 residues. The V gene's germline CDR1 is SNHLY and CDR2 FYNNEI. This CDR3 reads CASTQLGSGQPQHF. The CDR3 nucleotides are TGTGCCAGCACCCAGCTAGGGTCGGGGCAGCCCCAGCATTTT. Full variable domain (rest looked up from reference TRBV2 and TRBJ1-5): EPEVTQTPSHQVTQMGQEVILRCVPISNHLYFYWYRQILGQKVEFLVSFYNNEISEKSEIFDDQFSVERPDGSNFTLKIRSTKLEDSAMYFCASTQLGSGQPQHFGDGTRLSIL.

The chain's CDR3 is CASSRDRVSYEQYF. The DNA for the CDR3 is TGTGCCAGCTCTAGGGACAGGGTGTCCTACGAGCAGTACTTC. The chain carries TRBV18 and TRBJ2-7; 9 bases agree with TRBD1. From germline, CDR1 is KGHSH and CDR2 LQKENI. The ends lost 6 bases at V and 1 base at J; junction bases unmatched: 4. The CDR3 totals 14 residues.

The chain links TRBV7-3 to TRBJ2-7; D remains ambiguous. Per the germline V gene, CDR1 is SGHTA and CDR2 is FQGTGA. Trimming took 1 base from V and 3 from J, leaving 7 bases between them. This CDR3 comprises 13 residues. The CDR3 nucleotides are TGTGCCAGCAGCTTAAGTGCAAGCTACGAGCAGTACTTC. Translation gives CASSLSASYEQYF.

The CDR3, as DNA: TGTGCCAGTAGTAACACAGGGGTAGGCTATGGCTACACCTTC. This codes for CASSNTGVGYGYTF. This chain links TRBV19 with TRBJ1-2, with 7 positions matching TRBD1. The CDR3 runs to 14 residues. V gave up 4 bases and J gave up 4 bases; unmatched junction bases: 6. Per germline, CDR1 LNHDA and CDR2 SQIVND (reference sequence).

This clone has just a few counts. V usage is TRBV5-4 and J usage is TRBJ1-2; D possibly corresponds to TRBD1 (5 bases). This CDR3 comprises 12 residues. The germline gives CDR1 SGHNT, CDR2 YYREEE (reference sequence). The V and J ends lost 4 bases and 8 bases respectively, with 12 bases between them. CDR3 nucleotides: TGTGCCAGCAGCCCCGGCGGGGCCGGCTACACCTTC. This gives the protein CASSPGGAGYTF.

This clone was detected only once. The CDR3 region is CASSERGYEQYF. The CDR3 nucleotides are TGTGCCAGCAGCGAAAGGGGCTACGAGCAGTACTTC. The chain is built from TRBV25-1 and TRBJ2-7; maybe TRBD1 (5 bases). Germline assignment: CDR1 MGHDK and CDR2 SYGVNS. V was cut by 6 bases and J by 3 bases, with 9 bases left in between. There are 12 residues in the CDR3.

The V gene is TRBV7-3, the J gene TRBJ2-2, with TRBD1 as a possible D gene (5 bases). The CDR3 consists of 15 residues. Germline lookup yields CDR1 SGHTA and CDR2 FQGTGA. V shed 1 base and J shed 7 bases, with 13 bases lying between them. The CDR3 DNA reads as TGTGCCAGCAGCTTAAATGCAGGGATGATCGGGGAGCTGTTTTTT. It translates to CASSLNAGMIGELFF.

V usage is TRBV2 and J usage is TRBJ1-5, with TRBD1 as a possible D gene (5 bases). The CDR3 totals 14 residues. Germline CDR1 is SNHLY and CDR2 is FYNNEI. Trimming stripped 6 bases from V and 2 bases from J, with 11 bases between. Here the CDR3 DNA reads TGTGCCAGCAGGGGGCGAGGGGGCAATCAGCCCCAGCATTTT. It yields the protein CASRGRGGNQPQHF.

This sequence joins TRBV7-2 and TRBJ2-5; D uncertain. This CDR3 is built from 14 residues. The germline gives CDR1 SGHTA, CDR2 FQGNSA. V gave up 5 bases and J gave up 4 bases, with 14 bases separating them. The CDR3 DNA sequence: TGTGCCAGCAGCCCTCCCCCTAACAGAGAGACCCAGTACTTC. Amino acid sequence: CASSPPPNRETQYF.

The J gene is TRBJ1-5, the V gene TRBV2; D might be TRBD1 (6 bases). Germline lookup yields CDR1 SNHLY and CDR2 FYNNEI. Trimming removed 3 bases at V and 0 bases at J, with 9 bases between. The CDR3 extends over 15 amino acids. CDR3 sequence (DNA): TGTGCCAGCAGTGAGGACAGCCATAGCAATCAGCCCCAGCATTTT. This sequence encodes CASSEDSHSNQPQHF.

V is TRBV6-5 and J is TRBJ1-5, with D possibly being TRBD1 (6 bases). This CDR3 has 13 residues. The germline CDR1 and CDR2 sequences are MNHEY and SVGAGI. V lost 7 bases to trimming and J lost 2 bases, with 9 bases between them. Here the CDR3 reads CASTPGGNQPQHF. The CDR3 nucleotides are TGTGCCAGCACACCAGGGGGCAATCAGCCCCAGCATTTT.

The chain joins TRBV5-1 to TRBJ1-1, with D perhaps matching TRBD1 (6 bases). The CDR3 has 12 residues. Between the trimmed V and J ends, which lost 4 bases and 7 bases, there was a span of 11 bases. Germline V gene sequence: CDR1 SGHRS, CDR2 YFSETQ. The CDR3 here is CASSADRHEAFF. Here the CDR3 DNA reads TGCGCCAGCAGCGCGGACAGACATGAAGCTTTCTTT.

The chain employs TRBV6-5 and TRBJ1-2, with 7 bases that match TRBD1. V lost 5 bases, J lost 10 bases, and 13 bases stayed unmatched. CDR3 length: 14 amino acids. Germline V CDR1 and CDR2: MNHEY, SVGAGI. This chain's CDR3 is CASSPRDSLLDYTF. The CDR3 DNA is TGTGCCAGCAGTCCCCGGGACAGCCTTCTAGACTACACCTTC.

The rearrangement uses TRBV10-3 and TRBJ1-1; tentative D call: TRBD1 (6 bases). This CDR3 has 14 amino acids. Germline V gives CDR1 ENHRY, CDR2 SYGVKD. V was trimmed by 5 bases and J by 1 base, leaving 11 bases between them. The CDR3 spells CAISPSTGNTEAFF. CDR3 bases: TGTGCCATCAGTCCTTCGACAGGGAACACTGAAGCTTTCTTT.

The chain has TRBV5-1 and TRBJ1-4; D is possibly TRBD1 (6 bases). Germline CDR1 is SGHRS and CDR2 is YFSETQ. This CDR3 region has 15 residues. The V end lost 4 bases, the J end lost 7 bases, and 17 bases lay between the germline ends. The CDR3: CASSGLQGRGEKLFF. CDR3 DNA: TGCGCCAGCAGCGGCTTACAGGGTCGGGGTGAAAAACTGTTTTTT.

V gene TRBV6-5 combines with J gene TRBJ1-2; a weak D match, TRBD1 (6 bases). This CDR3 comprises 12 residues. In germline, CDR1 is MNHEY, CDR2 SVGAGI. The V end was cut by 8 bases, the J end by 4 bases, with 11 bases between. For the CDR3, the DNA is TGTGCCAGCCGCGGACAGTTCTATGGCTACACCTTC. Protein: CASRGQFYGYTF.

This chain links TRBV7-9 with TRBJ1-1; D remains unclear. Trimming cost V 1 base and J 13 bases, with 13 bases left between them. The CDR3 runs to 12 residues. Germline loops: CDR1 SEHNR, CDR2 FQNEAQ (reference sequence). This CDR3 is CASSLVGSWSFF. The CDR3 coding sequence is TGTGCCAGCAGCTTAGTGGGGAGTTGGAGTTTCTTT.

The rearrangement joins TRBV24-1 to TRBJ2-2; the D gene is possibly TRBD2 (6 bases). With 3 bases removed from V and 8 bases from J, the gap between germline ends came to 18 bases. The germline V gene has CDR1 KGHDR and CDR2 SFDVKD. The CDR3 is made up of 16 amino acids. In DNA, the CDR3 is TGTGCCACCAGTGATCACGCGGAGGGGAATAGAGGGGAGCTGTTTTTT. Residues: CATSDHAEGNRGELFF.